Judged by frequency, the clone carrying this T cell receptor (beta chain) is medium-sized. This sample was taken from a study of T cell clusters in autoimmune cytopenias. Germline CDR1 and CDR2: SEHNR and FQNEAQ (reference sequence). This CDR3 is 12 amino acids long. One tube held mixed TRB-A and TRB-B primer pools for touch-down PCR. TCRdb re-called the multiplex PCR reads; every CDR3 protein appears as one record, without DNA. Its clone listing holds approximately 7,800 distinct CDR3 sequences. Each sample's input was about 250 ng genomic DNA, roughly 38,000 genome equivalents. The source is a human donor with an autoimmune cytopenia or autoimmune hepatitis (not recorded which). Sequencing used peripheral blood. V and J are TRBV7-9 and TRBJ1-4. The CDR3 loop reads CASSYENEKLFF.